This T cell receptor (beta chain) derives from a study of blood T cell repertoires in COVID-19. In the study overall: Researchers got acute and convalescent COVID-19 samples from the United States, Italy and Spain. Sample material is recorded as cDNA or gDNA derived from T cells, B-cell-depleted T cells, or PBMCs.

The protocol was immunoSEQ multiplex PCR, while the TCRdb copy is restricted to in-frame clones and leaves out a portion. The sample consists of about 150,000 clones, 70% to 90% of them appearing once. Germline lookup yields CDR1 MDHEN and CDR2 SYDVKM. The CDR3 totals 18 residues. V dropped 5 bases and J dropped 6; count of bases not matched to a gene: 16. Participants were aged roughly 18 to 89 years from around 24 US areas. The receptor's source is a woman under 40 with acute COVID-19. The V and J genes are TRBV28 and TRBJ2-2; 9 nucleotides line up with TRBD1. What was sequenced was PBMCs or T cells enriched from blood (not recorded which). The CDR3 nucleotides are TGTGCCAGCAGTCCATCCCCCGGGGACAGGGAGACAGCCGGGGAGCTGTTTTTT. Translation: CASSPSPGDRETAGELFF.